These 23 T cell receptor beta chains were sequenced from one sample in a study of Ad26.COV2.S vaccination and SARS-CoV-2 variants. Described treatment: over 15 received Ad26.COV2.S at low or high dose, single or two shots; roughly five received placebo; per-sample allocation not given. On day 63 after the first injection, vaccine and placebo recipients gave samples. Data came from immunoSEQ multiplex PCR; TCRdb stores just in-frame clones and leaves some out. The sample records roughly 700,000 clones, 89% being singletons. Sequencing was performed on peripheral blood, taken in a trial of Ad26.COV2.S vaccine versus placebo. The receptors come from a person between 18 and 65 years old who received the Ad26.COV2.S COVID-19 vaccine or a placebo.

The CDR3 protein is CASSFAGLPNTEAFF. DNA of the CDR3: TGTGCCAGCAGTTTTGCCGGACTGCCGAACACTGAAGCTTTCTTT. J is TRBJ1-1 and V is TRBV28; no clear D gene. The V and J ends lost 3 bases and 1 base respectively, with 12 bases between them. The CDR3 runs to 15 residues. Germline V gene sequence: CDR1 MDHEN, CDR2 SYDVKM.

This clone was seen a handful of times. J is TRBJ1-5 and V is TRBV6-5, with D uncertain. CDR1 and CDR2 (germline): MNHEY, SVGAGI. This CDR3 has 14 amino acids. Trimming took off 2 bases at V and 7 bases at J, with 12 bases between the two ends. Here the CDR3 DNA reads TGTGCCAGCAGTTACCAACAAGGGCGGCAGCCCCAGCATTTT. It yields the protein CASSYQQGRQPQHF.

The genes are TRBV18 and TRBJ2-7; 7 bases line up with TRBD1. CDR1 and CDR2 (germline): KGHSH, LQKENI. V gave up 2 bases and J gave up 3 bases; unmatched junction bases: 4. The length of the CDR3 is 14 residues. CDR3 sequence reads: CASSPGQVVYEQYF. The CDR3 nucleotides are TGTGCCAGCTCACCAGGACAGGTGGTCTACGAGCAGTACTTC.

This clone was found once. The rearrangement links TRBV5-4 to TRBJ1-5; unclear D gene. V gave up 5 bases and J gave up 0 bases, with 12 bases separating them. The CDR3 runs 15 residues. CDR1 is SGHNT, CDR2 YYREEE, per germline (reference sequence). CDR3 amino acids: CASSMDGNSNQPQHF. CDR3 sequence (DNA): TGTGCCAGCAGTATGGACGGTAATAGCAATCAGCCCCAGCATTTT.

This rearrangement joins TRBV3-1 (or the pseudogene TRBV3-2) to TRBJ2-3; possibly TRBD2 for D (7 bases). CDR3 length equals 20 residues. V was clipped by 0 bases and J by 4 bases, with 26 bases between them. CDR1 is LGHDT, CDR2 YNNKEL, per germline (reference sequence). CDR3 sequence (DNA): TGTGCCAGCAGCCAAGAGTCGGCGGGGGCCCCCGTAAATCCCGCAGATACGCAGTATTTT. It specifies CASSQESAGAPVNPADTQYF.

Here the CDR3 reads CASGDRDGAEAFF. The CDR3 nucleotides read TGTGCCAGCGGCGACAGGGACGGTGCTGAAGCTTTCTTT. The rearrangement uses TRBV6-5 and TRBJ1-1; 7 bases are a match to TRBD1. The CDR3 loop spans 13 amino acids. The germline gives CDR1 MNHEY, CDR2 SVGAGI. Trimming at V came to 8 bases and at J to 6 bases, leaving 9 bases not matched to a gene.

The rearrangement joins TRBV18 to TRBJ2-7; possibly TRBD1 for D (6 bases). Trimming removed 6 bases from V and 1 base from J, with 16 bases in between. Germline V CDR1 and CDR2: KGHSH, LQKENI. This CDR3 is built from 15 residues. The CDR3 sequence: CASSFYRDGSYEQYF. In nucleotides, the CDR3 is TGTGCCAGCTCGTTTTACAGGGACGGGTCCTACGAGCAGTACTTC.

The rearrangement links TRBV19 to TRBJ1-1, with 9 bases fitting TRBD1. V lost 6 bases, J lost 5 bases, and 4 bases stayed unmatched. This CDR3 is 13 amino acids long. Germline CDR1 is LNHDA and CDR2 is SQIVND (reference sequence). This CDR3 is CASSLQGATEAFF. CDR3 sequence (DNA): TGTGCCAGTAGCCTACAGGGGGCTACTGAAGCTTTCTTT.

The CDR3 here is CASSQATSGTDTQYF. The CDR3 bases are TGTGCCAGCAGCCAGGCGACTAGCGGGACAGATACGCAGTATTTT. This chain uses TRBV14 with TRBJ2-3; 10 positions agree with TRBD2. With V trimmed by 3 bases and J by 3 bases, 3 bases remained unmatched. The CDR3 extends over 15 amino acids. Germline CDR1 is SGHDN and CDR2 is FVKESK.

This chain uses TRBV28 with TRBJ2-5, with D maybe TRBD2 (7 bases). The germline V and J ends were trimmed by 6 bases and 3 bases, with 11 bases remaining between them. Germline V gene sequence: CDR1 MDHEN, CDR2 SYDVKM. The CDR3 consists of 13 residues. For the CDR3, the DNA is TGTGCCAGCAGAGGGGGGGGGAAAGAGACCCAGTACTTC. This translates into CASRGGGKETQYF. Filled out from reference TRBV28 and TRBJ2-5, the complete variable domain reads DVKVTQSSRYLVKRTGEKVFLECVQDMDHENMFWYRQDPGLGLRLIYFSYDVKMKEKGDIPEGYSVSREKKERFSLILESASTNQTSMYLCASRGGGKETQYFGPGTRLLVL.

The rearrangement links TRBV2 to TRBJ1-6; the D gene is possibly TRBD1 (5 bases). Germline CDR1 is SNHLY and CDR2 is FYNNEI. V was clipped by 5 bases and J by 8 bases, with 13 bases between them. CDR3 length: 14 amino acids. CDR3 loop: CASSFAGTHSPLHF. CDR3 coding DNA: TGTGCCAGCAGTTTCGCAGGGACTCATTCACCCCTCCACTTT.

Remarks on this clone: A much more abundant neighbour one base away suggests this may be a read error. This sample includes further DNA sequences coding for the same CDR3. V usage is TRBV7-9 and J usage is TRBJ1-5; unclear D gene. From germline, CDR1 is SEHNR and CDR2 FQNEAQ (reference sequence). Trimming took off 0 bases at V and 1 base at J, with 1 base between the two ends. This CDR3 is built from 13 residues. CDR3 protein: CASSLASNQPQHF. In DNA form, the CDR3 reads TGTGCCAGCAGCTTAGCCAGCAATCAGCCCCAGCATTTT.

This rearrangement joins TRBV5-4 to TRBJ2-7; 12 positions match TRBD2. Germline V gene data show CDR1 as SGHNT and CDR2 as YYREEE (reference sequence). The CDR3 totals 14 residues. The V gene end was trimmed by 3 bases and the J gene end by 4 bases; junction bases not matched to a gene: 2. The CDR3, as DNA: TGTGCCAGCAGCTCGGGACTAGCGGGTTACGAGCAGTACTTC. This sequence encodes CASSSGLAGYEQYF.

J is TRBJ2-6 and V is TRBV5-1, with a weak D call TRBD1 (7 bases). CDR1 is SGHRS and CDR2 is YFSETQ in the germline V gene. Trimming stripped 0 bases from V and 0 bases from J, with 13 bases between. The CDR3 spans 18 residues. This CDR3 reads CASSLDRGGSSGANVLTF. CDR3 DNA: TGCGCCAGCAGCTTGGACAGGGGAGGCTCCTCTGGGGCCAACGTCCTGACTTTC.

This chain uses TRBV5-1 with TRBJ2-5; 7 bases fit TRBD1. Germline V CDR1 and CDR2: SGHRS, YFSETQ. The CDR3 consists of 15 residues. The J segment lost 5 bases and the V segment lost 0 bases, leaving 7 bases of the junction unmatched. The CDR3, as DNA: TGCGCCAGCAGCTTGGGTCCAGGGGGAGCGGAGACCCAGTACTTC. Residues: CASSLGPGGAETQYF.

This chain uses TRBV18 with TRBJ2-7; D call uncertain. Germline values: CDR1 KGHSH, CDR2 LQKENI. V shed 6 bases and J shed 1 base, with 16 bases lying between them. This CDR3 has 15 residues. The CDR3 region is CASSDRGLISYEQYF. The CDR3 bases are TGTGCCAGCTCTGACCGAGGTCTTATATCCTACGAGCAGTACTTC.

This chain uses TRBV5-1 with TRBJ1-4; D uncertain. V lost 2 bases and J 0 bases, leaving 5 bases between the germline ends. The CDR3 runs 14 residues. Germline V lookup: CDR1 SGHRS, CDR2 YFSETQ. The DNA of the CDR3 is TGCGCCAGCAGCTTCGGGACAACTAATGAAAAACTGTTTTTT. Amino acid sequence: CASSFGTTNEKLFF.

The rearrangement joins TRBV6-1 to TRBJ2-7; TRBD1 matches 8 bases. V shed 2 bases and J 2 bases; nucleotides not matched to a gene: 5. CDR1 MNHNS and CDR2 SASEGT come from the germline V gene. The CDR3 contains 15 residues. DNA of the CDR3: TGTGCCAGCAGTGAAACACAGGGGGAGGCCTACGAGCAGTACTTC. Protein product: CASSETQGEAYEQYF.

The chain uses TRBV16 and TRBJ2-1; 11 bases fit TRBD2. Germline V gene data show CDR1 as KGHSY and CDR2 as FQNENV. V gave up 4 bases and J gave up 6 bases; unmatched junction bases: 5. This CDR3 has 15 amino acids. The CDR3 DNA sequence: TGTGCCAGCAGCCGCCTCGGGACTAGCGGCAATGAGCAGTTCTTC. Protein product: CASSRLGTSGNEQFF.

This clone has only a few counts. The J gene is TRBJ2-2, the V gene TRBV6-6; D remains unclear. Trimming cost V 6 bases and J 6 bases, with 11 bases left between them. The CDR3 has 13 amino acids. CDR1 and CDR2 (germline): MNHNY, SVGAGI (reference sequence). For the CDR3, the DNA is TGTGCCAGCAGCCGGCGAAATTCCGGGGAGCTGTTTTTT. It codes for CASSRRNSGELFF.

This clone was counted a few times. Possible read error: a much larger clone is one base away. The chain joins TRBV27 to TRBJ1-5; possible D gene TRBD1, 5 bases. The CDR3 is made up of 15 amino acids. Deletions cut 5 bases from V and 0 bases from J, with 11 bases between. Germline values: CDR1 MNHEY, CDR2 SMNVEV (reference sequence). For the CDR3, the DNA is TGTGCCAGCAGTCTAGACAGTTATAGCAATCAGCCCCAGCATTTT. Its protein product is CASSLDSYSNQPQHF.

This chain uses TRBV6-4 with TRBJ2-1; D is unresolved. Germline-derived CDR1 and CDR2 are MRHNA and SNTAGT. This CDR3 comprises 11 residues. Trimming removed 10 bases from V and 8 bases from J, with 12 bases in between. The CDR3 DNA reads TGTGCCACCCGGAGAGCAGATGAGCAGTTCTTC. This encodes CATRRADEQFF.

This chain uses TRBV7-9 with TRBJ2-5; possibly TRBD1 or TRBD2 for D (6 bases each). With 6 bases removed from V and 2 bases from J, the gap between germline ends came to 13 bases. The V gene's germline CDR1 is SEHNR and CDR2 FQNEAQ (reference sequence). This CDR3 contains 14 residues. Here the CDR3 reads CASRSEGGQETQYF. CDR3 sequence (DNA): TGTGCCAGCAGATCCGAGGGGGGACAAGAGACCCAGTACTTC.